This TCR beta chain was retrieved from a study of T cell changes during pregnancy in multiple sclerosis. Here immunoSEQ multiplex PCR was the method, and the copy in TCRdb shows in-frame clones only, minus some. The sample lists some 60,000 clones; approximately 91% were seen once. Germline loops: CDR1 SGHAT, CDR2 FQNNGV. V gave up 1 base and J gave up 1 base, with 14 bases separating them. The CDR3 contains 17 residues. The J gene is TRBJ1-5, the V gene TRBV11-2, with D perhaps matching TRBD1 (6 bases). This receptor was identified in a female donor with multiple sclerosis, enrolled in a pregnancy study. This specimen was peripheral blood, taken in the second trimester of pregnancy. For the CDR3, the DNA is TGTGCCAGCAGCTTAGGAGTCAGGGGCTGGAGCAATCAGCCCCAGCATTTT. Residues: CASSLGVRGWSNQPQHF.